Below, 4 T cell receptor beta chains from the same sample are listed, as sequenced in a study of blood T cells in healthy people across ages (dated by TCRdb to between 2014 and 2017). Library creation used 5' RACE. The sequencer was an Illumina HiSeq 2500. The second PCR ran for roughly 7 to 12 cycles and used a J-beta primer mix along with a sample-barcoded 5' primer. TCRdb passed the public sequencing reads through fastp at Q25 and MiXCR, retaining productive beta sequences. Each CDR3 protein gets just one entry, which takes the most common genes and DNA from the rows behind it. The sample table records about 900,000 distinct CDR3 sequences; 60% to 80% of these occur just once. The ten largest account for 25% to 35% of the sample. The material sequenced was blood. Source of these receptors: a man under 40 in good health.

The V call is TRBV5-1, the J call TRBJ1-6; 9 bases are a match to TRBD1. The CDR3 is 15 amino acids. V shed 3 bases and J 10 bases; nucleotides not matched to a gene: 8. Germline V gene lookup returns CDR1 SGHRS and CDR2 YFSETQ. The CDR3 DNA reads as TGCGCCAGCAGCTCAGGGACAGGGAGGGAATCACCCCTCCACTTT. Translating gives CASSSGTGRESPLHF.

This sequence joins TRBV29-1 and TRBJ2-2, with D possibly matching TRBD2 (5 bases). In germline, CDR1 is SQVTM, CDR2 ANQGSEA. The CDR3 is 14 amino acids. The V gene lost 3 bases and the J gene lost 1 base, with 9 bases spanning the gap. DNA of the CDR3: TGCAGCGTTGATAGTGAGGGGAACACCGGGGAGCTGTTTTTT. Its protein is CSVDSEGNTGELFF.

The chain employs TRBV7-9 and TRBJ2-1, with 7 bases that match TRBD2. CDR1 is SEHNR and CDR2 is FQNEAQ in the germline V gene (reference sequence). The CDR3 runs to 15 residues. Unmatched junction bases numbered 14, after V lost 5 bases and J lost 10 bases. DNA of the CDR3: TGTGCCAGCAGCCCTACCGGAAGTCTAGCGGAAGAGCAGTTCTTC. This sequence encodes CASSPTGSLAEEQFF.

This clonotype was observed once. The chain couples TRBV7-3 to TRBJ2-1; 8 bases fit TRBD1. V lost 4 bases and J lost 0; bases outside the gene matches: 5. Germline assignment: CDR1 SGHTA and CDR2 FQGTGA. The CDR3 loop spans 16 amino acids. The CDR3 DNA reads TGTGCCAGCAGCTACTTGACAGGGGCCTCCTACAATGAGCAGTTCTTC. It yields the protein CASSYLTGASYNEQFF.